The text below deals with one TCR beta chain. The source of the sample is a study of CD8 T cells in Susac syndrome. Reverse transcription of about 0.45 to 1 ug RNA was performed with random hexamers. Amplification of TCR beta CDR3 was carried out by immunoSEQ multiplex PCR, which covered 54 Vbeta and 13 Jbeta segments. TCRdb called the immunoSEQ multiplex PCR reads again in MiXCR, with one record for every CDR3 protein. The sample lists 250,000 to 350,000 distinct CDR3 sequences; around 83% were seen once. Per germline, CDR1 MDHEN and CDR2 SYDVKM. This CDR3 comprises 17 residues. V lost 6 bases and J lost 3; bases outside the gene matches: 16.

The source is a human donor with multiple sclerosis. The material sequenced was CD8+ T cells from PBMCs. The chain couples TRBV28 to TRBJ2-7; 8 nucleotides line up with TRBD1. The CDR3: CASRSISNLDRVYEQYF. The CDR3 DNA sequence: TGTGCCAGCAGGAGTATATCGAACCTGGACAGGGTCTACGAGCAGTACTTC. Filled out from reference TRBV28 and TRBJ2-7, the complete variable domain reads DVKVTQSSRYLVKRTGEKVFLECVQDMDHENMFWYRQDPGLGLRLIYFSYDVKMKEKGDIPEGYSVSREKKERFSLILESASTNQTSMYLCASRSISNLDRVYEQYFGPGTRLTVT.